The present TCR beta chain was sequenced within a study of OX40 agonist ivuxolimab in advanced cancers. Whole-study results and caveats: CD4+ and CD8+ T cells in blood underwent clonal expansion by week 6 at 0.1 to 3.0 mg/kg. Partial responders receiving 0.1-3.0 mg/kg showed among the lowest clonal expansion.

The method was immunoSEQ multiplex PCR; TCRdb's version includes in-frame clones alone and lacks a portion of them. The sample has 50,000 to 75,000 clones, about 89% seen once. Patients were ruled out by autoimmune disease history or systemic immunosuppression. The CDR3 is 17 residues long. V lost 4 bases, J lost 0 bases, and 15 bases lay in between. Germline V gene lookup returns CDR1 SGHNT and CDR2 YENEEA. Comment on this clone: Its antigen is not identified.

Sequencing was performed on CD4+ or CD8+ T cells sorted from blood, taken in a trial of the OX40 agonist ivuxolimab. The chain is built from TRBV11-3 and TRBJ2-2; D is possibly TRBD2 (6 bases). The sequence came from an adult with an advanced solid tumor such as melanoma, head and neck, liver or kidney cancer. CDR3 loop: CASSSRAGQSNTGELFF. For the CDR3, the DNA is TGTGCCAGCAGCTCCCGGGCGGGGCAGTCGAACACCGGGGAGCTGTTTTTT. The full variable domain, with the rest looked up from reference TRBV11-3 and TRBJ2-2, is EAGVVQSPRYKIIEKKQPVAFWCNPISGHNTLYWYLQNLGQGPELLIRYENEEAVDDSQLPKDRFSAERLKGVDSTLKIQPAELGDSAVYLCASSSRAGQSNTGELFFGEGSRLTVL.